The 22 T cell receptor beta chains below were found in one sample sequenced in a study of OX40 agonist ivuxolimab in advanced cancers. The repertoire was sequenced with immunoSEQ multiplex PCR; TCRdb's copy has only in-frame clones and lacks some. The sample has around 81,000 clones, under 90% seen once; the top ten hold 6% to 8.5%. Source: CD4+ or CD8+ T cells sorted from blood, taken in a trial of the OX40 agonist ivuxolimab. These receptors all come from an adult with an advanced solid tumor such as melanoma, head and neck, liver or kidney cancer.

V usage is TRBV6-1 and J usage is TRBJ1-4, with 7 bases lining up with TRBD1. Germline V gene lookup returns CDR1 MNHNS and CDR2 SASEGT. The CDR3 loop spans 15 amino acids. V dropped 11 bases and J dropped 3; count of bases not matched to a gene: 12. CDR3 nucleotide sequence: TGTGCCTGCTGGGCAGGGGGGAGAGCTAATGAAAAACTGTTTTTT. It is translated as CACWAGGRANEKLFF.

This clone was seen at least ten times. CDR3 residues: CASSPWDRFYGYTF. In DNA, the CDR3 is TGTGCCAGCAGTCCGTGGGACAGGTTTTATGGCTACACCTTC. The chain recombines TRBV6-5 with TRBJ1-2; 8 bases match TRBD1. The length of the CDR3 is 14 residues. CDR1 MNHEY and CDR2 SVGAGI come from the germline V gene. The V gene end was trimmed by 5 bases and the J gene end by 5 bases; junction bases not matched to a gene: 7.

The rearrangement links TRBV9 to TRBJ2-1; 9 bases agree with TRBD2. J lost 10 bases, V lost 3 bases, and 11 bases had no gene match. The CDR3 is made up of 15 amino acids. The germline CDR1 and CDR2 sequences are SGDLS and YYNGEE. In DNA form, the CDR3 reads TGTGCCAGCAGCGGAGCGGGGGGCCGACCACAGGAGCAGTTCTTC. Translated, it gives CASSGAGGRPQEQFF.

This chain joins TRBV27 and TRBJ2-3; perhaps TRBD2 as D (6 bases). The CDR3 has 15 amino acids. The V end lost 5 bases, the J end lost 4 bases, and 16 bases lay between the germline ends. The germline CDR1 and CDR2 sequences are MNHEY and SMNVEV (reference sequence). CDR3 region: CASSLNPGGADTQYF. The CDR3 bases are TGTGCCAGCAGTCTTAACCCCGGAGGGGCAGATACGCAGTATTTT.

This chain links TRBV4-1 with TRBJ2-1; 7 bases agree with TRBD1. The CDR3 spans 15 residues. Germline V lookup: CDR1 MGHRA, CDR2 YSYEKL. The J segment lost 7 bases and the V segment lost 0 bases, leaving 6 bases of the junction unmatched. The CDR3 nucleotides are TGCGCCAGCAGCCAAGATGCAGGGGGTCGAAATGAGCAGTTCTTC. Translation gives CASSQDAGGRNEQFF.

This clone was observed a few times. The chain is built from TRBV7-2 and TRBJ2-6; D gene unclear. Germline lookup yields CDR1 SGHTA and CDR2 FQGNSA. This CDR3 has 16 residues. Trimming left V 1 base short and J 0 bases short, with 7 bases between. The CDR3 DNA sequence: TGTGCCAGCAGCTTAGTGGGTCTCTCTGGGGCCAACGTCCTGACTTTC. Protein sequence: CASSLVGLSGANVLTF.

The gene calls are TRBV5-1 and TRBJ2-5; D remains ambiguous. V shed 4 bases and J shed 4 bases, with 14 bases lying between them. Germline loops: CDR1 SGHRS, CDR2 YFSETQ. The CDR3 runs 14 residues. CDR3 amino acids: CASSPRWGGETQYF. In DNA form, the CDR3 reads TGCGCCAGCAGCCCTAGGTGGGGTGGAGAGACCCAGTACTTC.

This chain joins TRBV5-1 and TRBJ2-5; D possibly uses TRBD1 or TRBD2 (6 bases each). The CDR3 runs to 12 residues. Trimming shortened V by 7 bases and J by 3 bases, and 10 bases separated the two germline ends. Germline-derived CDR1 and CDR2 are SGHRS and YFSETQ. CDR3 loop: CASGGPEETQYF. The CDR3 nucleotides are TGCGCCAGCGGGGGGCCCGAAGAGACCCAGTACTTC.

This chain connects TRBV2 to TRBJ1-3; D is ambiguous. V lost 3 bases and J lost 2, with 8 bases in between. In germline, CDR1 is SNHLY, CDR2 FYNNEI. The length of the CDR3 is 14 residues. The CDR3 here is CASSDLRTGNTIYF. As DNA, the CDR3 is TGTGCCAGCAGTGATCTCCGTACTGGAAACACCATATATTTT.

The CDR3 reads CASSLRTGGSTDTQYF. For the CDR3, the DNA is TGTGCCAGCAGCTTGAGGACAGGGGGTAGCACAGATACGCAGTATTTT. The V call is TRBV5-6, the J call TRBJ2-3, with 10 bases fitting TRBD1. The J segment lost 0 bases and the V segment lost 1 base, leaving 2 bases of the junction unmatched. Germline values: CDR1 SGHDT, CDR2 YYEEEE. The CDR3 sequence is 16 residues long.

The rearrangement joins TRBV13 to TRBJ2-6; 9 nucleotides align to TRBD1. Germline trimming cut 5 bases from V and 0 bases from J; bases unmatched to any gene: 11. Per germline, CDR1 PRHDT and CDR2 FYEKMQ (reference sequence). The CDR3 is 19 residues long. Written as DNA, the CDR3 is TGTGCCAGCAGCGCGATGCCGGGACAGGGACTCTCTGGGGCCAACGTCCTGACTTTC. This gives the protein CASSAMPGQGLSGANVLTF.

V usage is TRBV19 and J usage is TRBJ1-3; no clear D. The CDR3 is 19 residues long. V dropped 1 base and J dropped 0 bases, with 19 bases sitting between them. Germline V gives CDR1 LNHDA, CDR2 SQIVND (reference sequence). In nucleotides, the CDR3 is TGTGCCAGTAGTATAGGACCCCTTTCTCTAAAGGCCTCTGGAAACACCATATATTTT. Its translation: CASSIGPLSLKASGNTIYF. The whole variable domain, remainder taken from reference TRBV19 and TRBJ1-3, is DGGITQSPKYLFRKEGQNVTLSCEQNLNHDAMYWYRQDPGQGLRLIYYSQIVNDFQKGDIAEGYSVSREKKESFPLTVTSAQKNPTAFYLCASSIGPLSLKASGNTIYFGEGSWLTVV.

In this sample, this clone turned up once. This rearrangement joins TRBV19 to TRBJ1-1; the D is unclear. The CDR3 has 14 residues. V was cut by 2 bases and J by 3 bases, with 10 bases left in between. CDR1 is LNHDA and CDR2 is SQIVND in the germline V gene (reference sequence). Here the CDR3 reads CASSIRDRHTEAFF. The CDR3 region has the DNA TGTGCCAGTAGTATAAGAGATCGGCACACTGAAGCTTTCTTT.

V gene TRBV29-1 combines with J gene TRBJ1-2; D unclear. Germline-derived CDR1 and CDR2 are SQVTM and ANQGSEA. Deletions cut 6 bases from V and 3 bases from J, with 11 bases between. CDR3 length: 12 residues. The CDR3 DNA is TGCAGCGTGTACTACCCTGACTATGGCTACACCTTC. Translating gives CSVYYPDYGYTF.

The chain is built from TRBV19 and TRBJ2-2, with 8 bases aligning to TRBD1. Germline values: CDR1 LNHDA, CDR2 SQIVND (reference sequence). Trimming removed 4 bases from V and 1 base from J; junction bases left unmatched: 5. The CDR3 is 16 residues long. Written as DNA, the CDR3 is TGTGCCAGTAGTACCCGACAGGGGTGGAACACCGGGGAGCTGTTTTTT. Protein: CASSTRQGWNTGELFF.

The chain uses TRBV27 and TRBJ2-5, with D possibly being TRBD1 or TRBD2 (5 bases each). This CDR3 region has 14 residues. Trimming removed 3 bases at V and 2 bases at J, with 10 bases between. Germline CDR1 reads MNHEY; CDR2 reads SMNVEV (reference sequence). CDR3 region: CASSLLGPQETQYF. In nucleotides, the CDR3 is TGTGCCAGCAGTTTGTTGGGACCTCAAGAGACCCAGTACTTC.

The chain uses TRBV18 and TRBJ1-1; 9 nucleotides align to TRBD1. The length of the CDR3 is 14 residues. The ends lost 6 bases at V and 4 bases at J; junction bases unmatched: 6. CDR1 and CDR2 from the germline V gene are KGHSH and LQKENI. The CDR3 sequence: CASSQQGAGTEAFF. In nucleotides, the CDR3 is TGTGCCAGCTCCCAACAGGGGGCTGGCACTGAAGCTTTCTTT.

The chain recombines TRBV13 with TRBJ2-3; 9 bases match TRBD2. V lost 1 base, J lost 6 bases, and 8 bases stayed unmatched. The CDR3 is 16 amino acids. The germline CDR1 and CDR2 sequences are PRHDT and FYEKMQ (reference sequence). The CDR3 nucleotides read TGTGCCAGCAGCTTAGTAGCGGGGGACGACGCGGATACGCAGTATTTT. This sequence encodes CASSLVAGDDADTQYF.

A single count supports this clone. V is TRBV10-3 and J is TRBJ2-3; 10 bases align to TRBD2. J lost 2 bases, V lost 0 bases, and 8 bases had no gene match. This CDR3 is built from 18 residues. Germline V lookup: CDR1 ENHRY, CDR2 SYGVKD. The CDR3 nucleotides read TGTGCCATCAGTGAGTCGGGGGGGACTAGCGCCCCCACAGATACGCAGTATTTT. Translated, it gives CAISESGGTSAPTDTQYF.

The table lists this clone with many counts. J is TRBJ1-3 and V is TRBV4-1, with D unclear. CDR3 size: 16 residues. The germline V gene encodes CDR1 MGHRA and CDR2 YSYEKL. The germline V and J ends were trimmed by 0 bases and 0 bases, with 9 bases remaining between them. The CDR3, as DNA: TGCGCCAGCAGCCAAGAGAACACCCTCTCTGGAAACACCATATATTTT. Translating gives CASSQENTLSGNTIYF.

This rearrangement joins TRBV6-1 to TRBJ1-2; D gene uncertain. CDR1 and CDR2 from the germline V gene are MNHNS and SASEGT. Trimming shortened V by 1 base and J by 5 bases, and 14 bases separated the two germline ends. This CDR3 has 15 residues. The CDR3 loop is CASSEEAGGGYGYTF. The CDR3 nucleotides are TGTGCCAGCAGTGAAGAAGCAGGAGGAGGGTATGGCTACACCTTC.

The chain links TRBV6-6 to TRBJ1-5; tentative D call: TRBD1 (6 bases). Per germline, CDR1 MNHNY and CDR2 SVGAGI (reference sequence). The CDR3 runs to 14 residues. V gave up 6 bases and J gave up 1 base, with 10 bases separating them. The chain's CDR3 is CASSTQGSNQPQHF. CDR3 coding DNA: TGTGCCAGCAGCACACAGGGAAGCAATCAGCCCCAGCATTTT.